The rows below give T cell receptor beta chains drawn from one sample of a study of monozygotic twins with inflammatory bowel disease. TCRdb re-called the 5' RACE reads; one entry per CDR3 protein, DNA not given. The sample has about 210,000 distinct CDR3 sequences. Sequencing used blood. The receptors stem from a human donor with ulcerative colitis or Crohn's disease, or a healthy co-twin of an affected twin (not recorded which). The CDR3 runs from the conserved cysteine through the conserved F or W.

v_call,j_call,cdr3_aa
TRBV28,TRBJ2-3,CATNRNTLPDTQYF
TRBV10-3,TRBJ1-3,CATTRDSGNTIYF
TRBV4-3,TRBJ2-3,CAGSQDGTSTDTQYF
TRBV4-1,TRBJ2-1,CASSQEGTRDEQFF
TRBV5-1,TRBJ1-1,CASSLVGLGGDAFF
TRBV11-2,TRBJ1-1,CASSPGKMTEAFF
TRBV4-3,TRBJ2-7,CASSPGTVVPYEQYF
TRBV6-2/TRBV6-3,TRBJ2-6,CASSFHGSGANVLTF
TRBV5-6,TRBJ2-3,CASSFGTGVSDTQYF
TRBV4-1,TRBJ2-5,CASSLYPPGQLQETQYF
TRBV3-1,TRBJ2-2,CASSQDLIYTGELFF
TRBV6-5,TRBJ2-1,CASSYSLRASYNEQFF
TRBV19,TRBJ1-4,CASRRPGLEKLFF
TRBV7-8,TRBJ2-7,CASSSERGPGNEQYF
TRBV3-1,TRBJ2-3,CASRWGGSAPDTQYF
TRBV19,TRBJ2-3,CATSDARTDTQYF
TRBV21-1,TRBJ1-2,CASSKPPGRNGYTF
TRBV27,TRBJ1-2,CASSDYGDGYTF
TRBV19,TRBJ1-1,CASSIVTGVEAFF
TRBV7-2,TRBJ1-5,CASSERGGGTQPQHF
TRBV10-3,TRBJ2-1,CAISESGGANEQFF
TRBV2,TRBJ1-2,CASSPPGQSYGYTF
TRBV7-2,TRBJ1-6,CASSLEQNSPLHF
TRBV20-1,TRBJ2-5,CSARGLAGETQYF
TRBV6-1,TRBJ2-1,CASSSSGSGGNEQFF
TRBV19,TRBJ2-3,CASSIRDGRTDTQYF
TRBV27,TRBJ2-7,CASRPLAGASEQYF
TRBV9,TRBJ2-2,CASSPRAAGELFF
TRBV12-3/TRBV12-4,TRBJ2-3,CASTRSLTSGRFSTDTQYF
TRBV6-5,TRBJ1-1,CASSYSGTGDTEAFF
TRBV6-2/TRBV6-3,TRBJ2-3,CASSRRTSASTDTQYF
TRBV15,TRBJ2-1,CATSRERGLRGFF
TRBV6-1,TRBJ2-1,CASSGSEVEKGLF
TRBV7-8,TRBJ1-1,CASSPYRVLRGEAFF
TRBV7-2,TRBJ2-6,CASSSQTGSGANVLTF
TRBV9,TRBJ2-1,CASSVGPSGDNEQFF
TRBV7-3,TRBJ2-1,CASSRGGISYNEQFF
TRBV20-1,TRBJ1-1,CSARFGTPQLF
TRBV12-3/TRBV12-4,TRBJ2-3,CASTGEGSNLADTQYF
TRBV23-1,TRBJ2-2,CASSPSGMLNTGELFF
TRBV27,TRBJ2-3,CASSLLSGRVSDTQYF
TRBV20-1,TRBJ2-1,CSARDPLTGDEQFF
TRBV7-8,TRBJ1-1,CASSLMGQGHTEAFF
TRBV11-1,TRBJ1-6,CASSSQEYNSPLHF
TRBV20-1,TRBJ2-1,CSARKGAGAFYNEQFF
TRBV5-1,TRBJ1-1,CASSCRQGGDTEAFF
TRBV2,TRBJ1-2,CASSEWGGDGYTF
TRBV15,TRBJ2-7,CATSTDYEQYF
TRBV5-1,TRBJ2-7,CASSLDREDGEQYF
TRBV5-1,TRBJ2-7,CASSLGGPAGQVEQYF
TRBV2,TRBJ1-1,CASNLRREAFF
TRBV7-2,TRBJ2-1,CASSLSQGGTYNEQFF
TRBV20-1,TRBJ2-3,CSAAQGPAGVDTQYF